This TCR beta chain derives from a study of shared clonotypes between healthy human individuals. Findings and caveats of the study: The study generally estimated greater richness for naive than memory subsets.

Regarding this clone: Its antigen is as yet unknown.

Looked up from germline, CDR1 is SGHRS and CDR2 is YFSETQ. Deletions cut 4 bases from V and 4 bases from J, with 12 bases between. This CDR3 region has 13 residues. Using immunoSEQ multiplex PCR, the repertoire was profiled, and TCRdb retains in-frame clones only, with some absent. This sample has about 1 million clones, with approximately 72% found just once. It was into CD45RA+ naive and CD45RA-negative memory subsets that the CD4+ cells were split. The sequenced sample consisted of memory CD4+ T cells sorted from blood. The subset is: CD45RA-negative fraction. The TCR sequence derives from a man aged 18-30 years in good health. The chain couples TRBV5-1 to TRBJ2-7; D may be TRBD1 (6 bases). As DNA, the CDR3 is TGCGCCAGCAGCCCAACCGGACAGTACGAGCAGTACTTC. Protein: CASSPTGQYEQYF. Full variable domain (remainder filled in from reference TRBV5-1 and TRBJ2-7): KAGVTQTPRYLIKTRGQQVTLSCSPISGHRSVSWYQQTPGQGLQFLFEYFSETQRNKGNFPGRFSGRQFSNSRSEMNVSTLELGDSALYLCASSPTGQYEQYFGPGTRLTVT.